This TCR beta chain emerged from a study of blood T cell repertoires in COVID-19. Study as a whole: Samples came from the United States, Italy and Spain, spanning acute and convalescent COVID-19. T cells, B-cell-depleted T cells, or PBMCs supplied cDNA or gDNA.

In germline, CDR1 is SNHLY, CDR2 FYNNEI. CDR3 length equals 14 residues. V was pared by 10 bases and J by 4 bases, with 7 bases of the junction left unmatched. As handled by the study authors: Reference gene primers were amplified, and this amplification served to estimate nucleated cell counts. Using immunoSEQ multiplex PCR, the repertoire was profiled, and TCRdb retains in-frame clones only, with some absent. V and J calls plus clone size are reproduced from that table; the DNA served to infer D and trimming. The repertoire holds about 96,000 clones, with 84% as singletons. Sequenced input: peripheral blood. The chain couples TRBV2 to TRBJ2-6; 7 bases match TRBD1. The clonotype comes from a woman aged 55-69 years with acute or convalescent COVID-19. In nucleotides, the CDR3 is TGTGCCACCCAGGGGGATGGAGGGGCCAACGTCCTGACTTTC. As protein: CATQGDGGANVLTF.